This T cell receptor beta chain was identified during a study of long-term antiretroviral therapy in people with HIV. People in the study who had HIV all got their treatment in the United States. Version v3.0 of the immunoSEQ assay was performed at survey level. The method was immunoSEQ multiplex PCR; TCRdb's version includes in-frame clones alone and lacks a portion of them. This sample carries around 23,000 clones, roughly 80% of them seen once, and the ten largest clones take 5.7%. The CDR3 extends over 14 amino acids. V was clipped by 3 bases and J by 1 base, with 9 bases between them. Germline loops: CDR1 SGHVS, CDR2 FQNEAQ.

The sample here was unsorted PBMCs, taken 4.4 years after starting antiretroviral therapy. The J gene is TRBJ1-1, the V gene TRBV7-8; a weak D match, TRBD1 (6 bases). This TCR derives from a man younger than 40 with HIV. The CDR3 spells CASSFNRANTEAFF. In nucleotides, the CDR3 is TGTGCCAGCAGCTTCAACAGGGCGAACACTGAAGCTTTCTTT.